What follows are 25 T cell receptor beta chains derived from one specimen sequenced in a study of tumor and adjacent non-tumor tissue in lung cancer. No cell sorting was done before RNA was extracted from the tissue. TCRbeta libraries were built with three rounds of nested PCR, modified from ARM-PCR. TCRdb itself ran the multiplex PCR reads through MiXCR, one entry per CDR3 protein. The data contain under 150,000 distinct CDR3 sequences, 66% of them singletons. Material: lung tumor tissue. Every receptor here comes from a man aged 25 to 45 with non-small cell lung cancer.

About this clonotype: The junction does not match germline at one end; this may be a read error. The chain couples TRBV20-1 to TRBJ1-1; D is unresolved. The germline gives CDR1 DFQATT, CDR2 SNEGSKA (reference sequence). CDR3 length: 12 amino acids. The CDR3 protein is CSVRNAGTETFF. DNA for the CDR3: TGCAGTGTTAGAAACGCCGGCACTGAAACTTTCTTT.

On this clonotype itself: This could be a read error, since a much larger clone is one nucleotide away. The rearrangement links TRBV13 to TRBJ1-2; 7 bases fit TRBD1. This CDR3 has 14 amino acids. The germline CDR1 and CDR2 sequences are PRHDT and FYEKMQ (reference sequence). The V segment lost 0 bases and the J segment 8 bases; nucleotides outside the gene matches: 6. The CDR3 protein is CASSLGKGAPGYTF. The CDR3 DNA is TGTGCCAGCAGCTTAGGCAAGGGGGCGCCCGGCTACACCTTC. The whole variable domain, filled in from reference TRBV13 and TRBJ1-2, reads AAGVIQSPRHLIKEKRETATLKCYPIPRHDTVYWYQQGPGQDPQFLISFYEKMQSDKGSIPDRFSAQQFSDYHSELNMSSLELGDSALYFCASSLGKGAPGYTFGSGTRLTVV.

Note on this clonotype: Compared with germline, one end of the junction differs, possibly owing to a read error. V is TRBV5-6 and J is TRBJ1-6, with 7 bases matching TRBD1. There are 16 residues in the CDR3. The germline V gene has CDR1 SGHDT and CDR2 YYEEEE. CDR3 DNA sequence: TGTGCCAGCAGCCTGGACAAGGGGGCGACCAGTTCATCCCTCCACTTT. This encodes CASSLDKGATSSSLHF.

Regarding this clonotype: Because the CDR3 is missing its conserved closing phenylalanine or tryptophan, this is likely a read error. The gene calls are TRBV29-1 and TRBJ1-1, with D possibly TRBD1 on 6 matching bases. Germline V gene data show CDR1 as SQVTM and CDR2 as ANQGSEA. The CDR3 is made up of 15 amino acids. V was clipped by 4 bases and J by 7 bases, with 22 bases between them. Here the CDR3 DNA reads TGCAGCGTTGTGTTTGGGTTAGGGGGATTTAATGAAGCTTTCCTT. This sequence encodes CSVVFGLGGFNEAFL.

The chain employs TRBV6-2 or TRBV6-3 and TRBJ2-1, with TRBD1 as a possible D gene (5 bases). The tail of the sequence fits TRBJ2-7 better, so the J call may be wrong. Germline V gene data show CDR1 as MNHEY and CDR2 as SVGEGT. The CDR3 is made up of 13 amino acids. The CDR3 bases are TGTGCCTGCTACCGCAGTGGGGCCAATGTGCAGTACTTC. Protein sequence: CACYRSGANVQYF.

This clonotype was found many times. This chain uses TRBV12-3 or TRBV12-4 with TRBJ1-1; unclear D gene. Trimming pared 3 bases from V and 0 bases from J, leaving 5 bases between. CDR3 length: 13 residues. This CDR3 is CASSFGLNTEAFF. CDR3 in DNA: TGTGCCAGCAGTTTTGGACTGAACACTGAAGCTTTCTTT.

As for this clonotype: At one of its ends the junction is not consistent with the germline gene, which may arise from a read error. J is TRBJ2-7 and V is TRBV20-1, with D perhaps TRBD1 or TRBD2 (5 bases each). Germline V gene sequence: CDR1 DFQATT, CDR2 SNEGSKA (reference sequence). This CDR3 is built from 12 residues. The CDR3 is CSARGRFYEQYF. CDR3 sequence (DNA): TGCAGTGCTCGGGGCAGATTCTACGAGCAGTACTTT.

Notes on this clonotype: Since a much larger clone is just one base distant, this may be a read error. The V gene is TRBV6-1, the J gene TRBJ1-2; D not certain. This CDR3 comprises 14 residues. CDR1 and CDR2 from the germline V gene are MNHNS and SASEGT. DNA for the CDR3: TGTGCCAACAGTGATCTCCAAGGGATGGCTGGCTACACCTTC. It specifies CANSDLQGMAGYTF.

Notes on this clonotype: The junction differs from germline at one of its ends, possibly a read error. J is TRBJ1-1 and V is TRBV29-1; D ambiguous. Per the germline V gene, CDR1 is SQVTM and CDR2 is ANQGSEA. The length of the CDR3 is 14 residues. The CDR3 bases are TGCTGCGTTGACCCAGACTACAAGAACACTGAAGCTTTCTTT. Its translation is CCVDPDYKNTEAFF.

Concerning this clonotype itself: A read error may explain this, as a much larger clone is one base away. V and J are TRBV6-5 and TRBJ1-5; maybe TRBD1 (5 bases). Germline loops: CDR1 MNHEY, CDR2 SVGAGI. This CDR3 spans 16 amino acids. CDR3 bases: TGTGCCAGCAGTAAAACCGGGACCCTCGGCAATCGGCCCCAGCATTTT. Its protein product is CASSKTGTLGNRPQHF.

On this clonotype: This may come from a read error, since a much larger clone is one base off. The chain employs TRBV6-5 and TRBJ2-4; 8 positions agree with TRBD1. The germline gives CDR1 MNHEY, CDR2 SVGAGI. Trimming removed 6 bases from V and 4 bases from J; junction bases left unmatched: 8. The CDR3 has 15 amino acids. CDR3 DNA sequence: TGTGCCAGCAGAAAGGACAGGGAAGTAAAAAACATTCAGTACTTC. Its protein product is CASRKDREVKNIQYF.

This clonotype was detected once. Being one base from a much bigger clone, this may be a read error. DNA of the CDR3: TGTGCCAGCAGCCCTCCAAGGGGGAGCGGGAGTTACAATGAGCAGTTCTTC. Translated, it gives CASSPPRGSGSYNEQFF. The J gene is TRBJ2-1, the V gene TRBV4-2, with 8 nucleotides matching TRBD2. With 4 bases clipped from V and 4 bases from J, the junction kept 12 bases outside the gene matches. CDR1 is LGHNA, CDR2 YNFKEQ, per germline. There are 17 residues in the CDR3.

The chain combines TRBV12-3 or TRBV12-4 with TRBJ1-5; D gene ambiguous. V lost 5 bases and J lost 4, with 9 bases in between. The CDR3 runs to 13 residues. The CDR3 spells CASSRRLNQPQHF. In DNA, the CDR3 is TGTGCCAGCAGTCGCCGACTTAATCAGCCCCAGCATTTT.

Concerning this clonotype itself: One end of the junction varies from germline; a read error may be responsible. CDR3 DNA sequence: TGTGCCAGCAGCCGTGGGACTTCCGCCTACGAGCAGTGCTTC. Translation: CASSRGTSAYEQCF. The chain is built from TRBV4-2 and TRBJ2-7; perhaps TRBD2 as D (6 bases). Germline V lookup: CDR1 LGHNA, CDR2 YNFKEQ. The CDR3 length is 14 residues.

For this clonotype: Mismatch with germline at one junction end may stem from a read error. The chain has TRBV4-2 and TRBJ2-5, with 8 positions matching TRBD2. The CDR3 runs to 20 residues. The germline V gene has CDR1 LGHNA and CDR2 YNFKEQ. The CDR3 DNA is TGTGCTAGCAGCCTGGGGGGGTTACTATCGGGAGGGCCTGGCCAAGAGACCCAGTACTTC. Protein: CASSLGGLLSGGPGQETQYF.

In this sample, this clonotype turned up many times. CDR3 DNA sequence: TGTGCCAGCAGCCAGACCGTTCGGCCCTGGGGCGAAAAACTGTTTTTT. Protein product: CASSQTVRPWGEKLFF. This sequence joins TRBV4-2 and TRBJ1-4, with D possibly matching TRBD1 (5 bases). Germline values: CDR1 LGHNA, CDR2 YNFKEQ. Trimming left V 3 bases short and J 8 bases short, with 19 bases between. The CDR3 extends over 16 amino acids.

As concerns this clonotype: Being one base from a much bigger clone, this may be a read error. CDR3 sequence reads: CASSLKFHGGAFF. The CDR3, as DNA: TGTGCCAGCAGCTTAAAATTCCACGGAGGGGCTTTCTTT. The V and J genes are TRBV6-5 and TRBJ1-1; no firm D call. The CDR3 is made up of 13 amino acids. Germline CDR1 and CDR2: MNHEY and SVGAGI. Trimming took off 6 bases at V and 11 bases at J, with 19 bases between the two ends.

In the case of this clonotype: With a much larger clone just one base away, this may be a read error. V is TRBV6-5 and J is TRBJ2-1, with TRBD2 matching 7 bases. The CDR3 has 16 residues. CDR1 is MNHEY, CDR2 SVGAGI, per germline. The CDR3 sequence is CASSTSGGGPNNVQFF. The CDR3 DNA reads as TGTGCCAGCAGTACCTCCGGGGGAGGGCCCAACAATGTGCAGTTCTTC.

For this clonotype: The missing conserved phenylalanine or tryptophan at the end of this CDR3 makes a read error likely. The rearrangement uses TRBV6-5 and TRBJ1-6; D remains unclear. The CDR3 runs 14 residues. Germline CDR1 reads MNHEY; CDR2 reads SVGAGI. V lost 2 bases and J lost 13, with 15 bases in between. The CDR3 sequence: CASSYMEGISPLHI. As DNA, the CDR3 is TGTGCCAGCAGTTACATGGAGGGTATCTCGCCCCTCCACATT.

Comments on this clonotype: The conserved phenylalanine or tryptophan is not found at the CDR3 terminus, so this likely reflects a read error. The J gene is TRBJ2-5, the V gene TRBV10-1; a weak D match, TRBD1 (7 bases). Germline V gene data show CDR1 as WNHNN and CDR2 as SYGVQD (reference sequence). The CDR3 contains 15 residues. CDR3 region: CTSSGGQNIRETQYI. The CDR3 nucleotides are TGCACTAGCAGTGGGGGACAGAACATTCGAGAGACCCAGTACATC.

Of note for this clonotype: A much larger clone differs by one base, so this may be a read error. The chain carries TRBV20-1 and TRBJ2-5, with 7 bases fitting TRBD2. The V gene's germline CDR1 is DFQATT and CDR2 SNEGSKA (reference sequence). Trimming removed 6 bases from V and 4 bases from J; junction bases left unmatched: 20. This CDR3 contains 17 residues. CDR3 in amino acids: CSAVFGLTGGKAETQYF. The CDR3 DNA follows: TGCAGTGCCGTATTTGGACTAACGGGAGGAAAGGCAGAGACCCAGTACTTC.

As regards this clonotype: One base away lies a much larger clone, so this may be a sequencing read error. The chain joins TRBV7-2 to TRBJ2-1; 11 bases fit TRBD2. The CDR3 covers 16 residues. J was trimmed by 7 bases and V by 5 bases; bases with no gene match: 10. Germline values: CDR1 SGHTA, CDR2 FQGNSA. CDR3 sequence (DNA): TGTGCCAGCAGCGATAAGACTAGCGGGGTCAGAAATGAGCAGTTCTTC. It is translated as CASSDKTSGVRNEQFF. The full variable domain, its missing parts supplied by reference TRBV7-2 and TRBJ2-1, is GAGVSQSPSNKVTEKGKDVELRCDPISGHTALYWYRQSLGQGLEFLIYFQGNSAPDKSGLPSDRFSAERTGGSVSTLTIQRTQQEDSAVYLCASSDKTSGVRNEQFFGPGTRLTVL.

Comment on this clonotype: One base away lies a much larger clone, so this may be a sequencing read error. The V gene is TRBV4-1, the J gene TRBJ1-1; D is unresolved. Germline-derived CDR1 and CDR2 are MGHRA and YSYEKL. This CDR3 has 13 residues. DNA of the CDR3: TGCACCAGCGGGGAACGGGAGAACACTGAAGCTTTCTTT. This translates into CTSGERENTEAFF.

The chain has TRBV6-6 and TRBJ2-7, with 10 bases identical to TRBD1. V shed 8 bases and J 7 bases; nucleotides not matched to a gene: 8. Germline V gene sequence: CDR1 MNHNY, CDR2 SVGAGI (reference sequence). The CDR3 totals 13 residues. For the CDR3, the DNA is TGTGCCAGCCGGGGGGACAGGGGAGAAGAGCAGTACTTC. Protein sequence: CASRGDRGEEQYF.

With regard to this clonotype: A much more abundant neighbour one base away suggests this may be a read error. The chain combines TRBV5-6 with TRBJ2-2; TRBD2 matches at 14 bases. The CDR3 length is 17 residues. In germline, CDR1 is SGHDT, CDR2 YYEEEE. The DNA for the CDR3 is TGTGCCAGCAGCCTGACTAGCGGGAGGGCCGTCACCGGGGAGCTGTTATTT. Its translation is CASSLTSGRAVTGELLF.